This TCR beta chain was profiled in a study of blood T cell repertoires in COVID-19. In the source study's methods: Nucleated cell number was recorded as an estimate derived from reference gene primer amplification. Clones were read by immunoSEQ multiplex PCR, and TCRdb kept only the in-frame ones, dropping some. That table supplies the V and J calls and clone size; D and trimming were determined from the DNA. The sample consists of 200,000 to 250,000 clones, about four fifths of them appearing once. In germline, CDR1 is SGHVS, CDR2 FQNEAQ. The CDR3 has 15 amino acids. Trimming removed 3 bases from V and 2 bases from J; junction bases left unmatched: 4.

The J gene is TRBJ1-2, the V gene TRBV7-8; TRBD1 aligns across 9 bases. This TCR was sampled from a woman in her thirties or forties with acute or convalescent COVID-19. What was sequenced was peripheral blood. For the CDR3, the DNA is TGTGCCAGCAGCTTGATGACAGGGGGGAACTATGGCTACACCTTC. It translates to CASSLMTGGNYGYTF.